This T cell receptor beta chain appears in the sequencing data of a study of cytomegalovirus exposure and HLA in healthy donors. Note on this clone: Antigen: not known.

Per the germline V gene, CDR1 is SGHRS and CDR2 is YFSETQ. Trimming took 3 bases from V and 2 from J, leaving 5 bases between them. The CDR3 contains 12 residues. Study-wide results and caveats: Most TCRs appeared rarely, but some public TCRs recurred in many donors. Per a prior analysis, the majority of TCR beta V segments were productive roughly 90% or roughly 30% of the time. After further analysis at a later stage, roughly 16,000 TCR beta sequences were associated with HLA alleles at 0.05 false discovery rate.

Primers: 60 Vbeta forward and 13 Jbeta reverse. The protocol was immunoSEQ multiplex PCR, while the TCRdb copy is restricted to in-frame clones and leaves out a portion. The table has more than 95,000 clones, 60% to 80% seen once; the top ten hold under 6.5%. The specimen sequenced was PBMCs. This sequence originates from a man aged 55 to 70 in good health and CMV-seropositive. The chain links TRBV5-1 to TRBJ1-2, with D hard to call. The CDR3 DNA reads TGCGCCAGCAGCTCCTCCAACTATGGCTACACCTTC. It specifies CASSSSNYGYTF.